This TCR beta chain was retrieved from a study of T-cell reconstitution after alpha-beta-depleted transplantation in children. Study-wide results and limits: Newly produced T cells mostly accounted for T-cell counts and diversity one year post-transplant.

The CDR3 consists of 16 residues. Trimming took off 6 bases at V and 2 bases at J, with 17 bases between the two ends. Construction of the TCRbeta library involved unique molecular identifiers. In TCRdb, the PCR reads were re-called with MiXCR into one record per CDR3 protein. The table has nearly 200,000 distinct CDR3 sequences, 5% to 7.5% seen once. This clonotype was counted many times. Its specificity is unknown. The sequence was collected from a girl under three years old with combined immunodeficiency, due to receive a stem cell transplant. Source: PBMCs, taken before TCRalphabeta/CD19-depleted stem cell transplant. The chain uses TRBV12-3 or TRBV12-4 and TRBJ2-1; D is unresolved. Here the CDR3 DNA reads TGTGCCAGCAGCTATGTATTTCGGTACCCCTACAATGAGCAGTTCTTC. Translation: CASSYVFRYPYNEQFF.